This TCR beta chain was sequenced in a study of shared clonotypes between healthy human individuals. Measured with immunoSEQ multiplex PCR; TCRdb has only the in-frame clones, and not every one. The sample yields some 2,100,000 clones, about 93% seen once. CD45RO-negative, CCR7-positively selected cells formed the naive CD8 fraction, excluding terminally differentiated effector memory CD45RA+ cells. Trimming took 3 bases from V and 8 from J, leaving 14 bases between them. Per the germline V gene, CDR1 is SGHTA and CDR2 is FQGNSA. This CDR3 spans 14 amino acids. The gene calls are TRBV7-2 and TRBJ2-1, with D tentatively TRBD2 (6 bases). The sequenced sample was naive CD8+ T cells from PBMCs. The sequence derives from a young man in good health. Some clones in this sample may be carry-over from other donors' samples. The CDR3 nucleotides read TGTGCCAGCAGCTTGTACCGGGACTTTGATGAGCAGTTCTTC. Residues: CASSLYRDFDEQFF.